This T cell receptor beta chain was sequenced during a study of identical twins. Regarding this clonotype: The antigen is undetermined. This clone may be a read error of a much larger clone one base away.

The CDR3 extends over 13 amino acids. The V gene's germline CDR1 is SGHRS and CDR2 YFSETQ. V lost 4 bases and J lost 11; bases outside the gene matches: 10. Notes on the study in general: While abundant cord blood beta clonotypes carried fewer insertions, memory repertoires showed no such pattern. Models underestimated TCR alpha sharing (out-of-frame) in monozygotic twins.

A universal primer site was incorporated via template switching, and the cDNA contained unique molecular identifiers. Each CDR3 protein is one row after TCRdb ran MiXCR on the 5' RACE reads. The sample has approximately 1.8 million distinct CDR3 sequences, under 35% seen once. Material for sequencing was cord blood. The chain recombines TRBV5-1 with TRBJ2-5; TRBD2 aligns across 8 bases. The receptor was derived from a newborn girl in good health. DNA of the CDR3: TGCGCCAGCAGCGGGGGTAGCGGGGAAGAGCAGTACTTC. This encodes CASSGGSGEEQYF.